This TCR beta chain was sequenced for a study of beta chain features in type 1 diabetes. The authors reverse transcribed all of the isolated RNA, so sequencing captured expressed TCRB transcripts. Repertoires were generated with immunoSEQ multiplex PCR, while TCRdb's copy carries only in-frame clones and drops some. The sample yields under 25,000 clones, under 75% seen once. Cells sorted by CD45RO/CCR7/CD25/CD127/CD95/CD27 comprised CD4+ naive, central memory, regulatory and stem cell-like memory cells. J was trimmed by 13 bases and V by 6 bases; bases with no gene match: 9. CDR3 length: 11 amino acids. Germline CDR1 is DFQATT and CDR2 is SNEGSKA (reference sequence). This clone qualifies as medium-sized. What it recognizes is unknown. Study outcomes and limitations: Shorter templates may be favored by PCR, equally so in patients and controls. Within each of all four CD4+ subsets, Type 1 diabetes patients had TCRB CDR3s that were moderately but significantly shorter. The study found that naive, central memory and Treg TCRB repertoires appeared more similar in patients than in healthy donors.

The chain links TRBV20-1 to TRBJ2-1; TRBD2 agrees at 7 bases. The sequencing sample was made of stem cell memory CD4+ T cells from blood. This receptor was taken from a young man with type 1 diabetes. The CDR3 DNA follows: TGCAGTGCCTACGGGGACTATTACCAGTTCTTC. It codes for CSAYGDYYQFF.